A selection of T cell receptor beta chains follows, all from one sample in a study of radiation and T cells in renal cell carcinoma. The table came from immunoSEQ multiplex PCR; TCRdb's copy has only in-frame clones and leaves some out. The table lists roughly 100,000 clones, 84% of them singletons. The sample was blood, taken from a patient whose treatment included radiotherapy and nephrectomy. The receptor source for this set is a man aged 60 to 69 with renal cell carcinoma. Each CDR3 is given with its conserved first and last residue. The order of the fields is J gene, D gene, V gene, clone size, CDR3 protein, CDR3 DNA. The D gene is left open where the match is weak. Only some rows state a clone size, as once, few, many or a class for expanded clones.

J: TRBJ2-6; D: .; V: TRBV18; size: .; CDR3: CASSPQGRRTGANVLTF; DNA: TGTGCCAGCTCACCACAAGGTAGAAGGACTGGGGCCAACGTCCTGACTTTC
J: TRBJ2-7; D: TRBD2; V: TRBV27; size: .; CDR3: CATRPLAGGPGYDEQYF; DNA: TGTGCCACCAGACCACTAGCGGGAGGGCCCGGTTACGACGAGCAGTACTTC
J: TRBJ2-1; D: .; V: TRBV4-1; size: few; CDR3: CASSGPVGRWRFF; DNA: TGCGCCAGCAGCGGGCCGGTGGGGCGATGGAGGTTCTTC
J: TRBJ1-5; D: .; V: TRBV29-1; size: once; CDR3: CSVLLGEESNQPQHF; DNA: TGCAGCGTTCTCCTAGGGGAGGAGTCAAATCAGCCCCAGCATTTT
J: TRBJ1-1; D: .; V: TRBV6-1; size: .; CDR3: CASSRGPPTEAFF; DNA: TGTGCCAGCAGTCGAGGACCCCCCACTGAAGCTTTCTTT
J: TRBJ2-4; D: .; V: TRBV28; size: .; CDR3: CASSLPGSDIQYF; DNA: TGTGCCAGCAGTTTACCGGGTTCGGACATTCAGTACTTC
J: TRBJ1-4; D: .; V: TRBV6-6; size: .; CDR3: CASSYWPGTGEEKLFF; DNA: TGTGCCAGCAGTTACTGGCCGGGAACGGGGGAGGAAAAACTGTTTTTT
J: TRBJ2-1; D: .; V: TRBV7-8; size: .; CDR3: CASSNRDAEGTYNEQFF; DNA: TGTGCCAGCAGCAACCGGGACGCGGAGGGGACTTACAATGAGCAGTTCTTC
J: TRBJ2-7; D: .; V: TRBV7-2; size: .; CDR3: CASSWDFSSYEQYF; DNA: TGTGCCAGCAGCTGGGACTTTAGCTCCTACGAGCAGTACTTC
J: TRBJ1-1; D: .; V: TRBV29-1; size: .; CDR3: CSVVGQIEAFF; DNA: TGCAGCGTTGTTGGGCAGATAGAAGCTTTCTTT
J: TRBJ2-5; D: .; V: TRBV28; size: once; CDR3: CASSLLSGQETQYF; DNA: TGTGCCAGCAGCCTCCTTAGCGGACAAGAGACCCAGTACTTC
J: TRBJ1-2; D: .; V: TRBV7-2; size: .; CDR3: CASSLVAGRGGIGYTF; DNA: TGTGCCAGCAGCTTAGTGGCCGGGAGAGGGGGTATTGGCTACACCTTC
J: TRBJ2-7; D: TRBD1; V: TRBV15; size: .; CDR3: CATSTRRTGTEQYF; DNA: TGTGCCACCAGCACCCGAAGGACAGGGACCGAGCAGTACTTC
J: TRBJ2-1; D: TRBD2; V: TRBV4-2; size: .; CDR3: CASSPPGLAGYNEQFF; DNA: TGTGCCAGCAGCCCCCCAGGACTAGCGGGGTACAATGAGCAGTTCTTC
J: TRBJ2-7; D: .; V: TRBV29-1; size: .; CDR3: CSGQTGSSYEQYF; DNA: TGCAGCGGTCAGACAGGAAGCTCCTACGAGCAGTACTTC
J: TRBJ2-1; D: .; V: TRBV4-2; size: .; CDR3: CASSGSSYNEQFF; DNA: TGTGCCAGCAGCGGGAGCTCCTACAATGAGCAGTTCTTC
J: TRBJ2-3; D: .; V: TRBV2; size: .; CDR3: CASPDVEGSDTDTQYF; DNA: TGTGCCAGTCCCGACGTGGAGGGGTCAGACACAGATACGCAGTATTTT
J: TRBJ2-1; D: .; V: TRBV6-5; size: once; CDR3: CASSLLRLNEQFF; DNA: TGTGCCAGCAGTTTGTTGAGGCTCAATGAGCAGTTCTTC
J: TRBJ2-7; D: .; V: TRBV7-2; size: .; CDR3: CASSLERGWYEQYF; DNA: TGTGCCAGCAGCCTCGAACGCGGGTGGTACGAGCAGTACTTC
J: TRBJ2-3; D: .; V: TRBV5-4; size: .; CDR3: CASSRDLYTDTQYF; DNA: TGTGCCAGCAGCCGGGACTTGTACACAGATACGCAGTATTTT
J: TRBJ1-1; D: .; V: TRBV19; size: few; CDR3: CASSILPGNTEAFF; DNA: TGTGCCAGTAGTATCCTGCCGGGAAACACTGAAGCTTTCTTT
J: TRBJ2-6; D: TRBD1; V: TRBV11-2; size: .; CDR3: CASSLAPIRDRLSF; DNA: TGTGCCAGCAGCTTAGCGCCCATACGGGACAGGCTGTCTTTC
J: TRBJ1-3; D: .; V: TRBV4-1; size: .; CDR3: CASSTPGRGSGNTIYF; DNA: TGCGCCAGCAGCACCCCAGGGAGGGGCTCTGGAAACACCATATATTTT
J: TRBJ1-3; D: .; V: TRBV5-1; size: .; CDR3: CASSPASPNSGNTIYF; DNA: TGCGCCAGCAGCCCGGCCAGTCCCAACTCTGGAAACACCATATATTTT
J: TRBJ1-4; D: .; V: TRBV18; size: .; CDR3: CASSAATNEKLFF; DNA: TGTGCCAGCTCAGCGGCTACTAATGAAAAACTGTTTTTT
J: TRBJ2-7; D: TRBD2; V: TRBV18; size: .; CDR3: CASSPNAGLAGGEQYF; DNA: TGTGCCAGCTCACCCAACGCGGGGCTAGCGGGAGGCGAGCAGTACTTC
J: TRBJ2-5; D: TRBD1; V: TRBV6-6; size: .; CDR3: CASSYPDRGQRQYF; DNA: TGTGCCAGCAGTTACCCGGACAGGGGGCAAAGGCAGTACTTC
J: TRBJ2-7; D: .; V: TRBV28; size: .; CDR3: CASRPQGTYEQYF; DNA: TGTGCCAGCAGGCCACAAGGAACCTACGAGCAGTACTTC
J: TRBJ1-2; D: TRBD1; V: TRBV19; size: .; CDR3: CASSFRGQGEGGYTF; DNA: TGTGCCAGTAGTTTCCGAGGACAGGGAGAAGGTGGCTACACCTTC
J: TRBJ2-5; D: TRBD2; V: TRBV5-1; size: .; CDR3: CASSRGTSGRERETQYF; DNA: TGCGCCAGCAGCCGAGGGACTAGCGGGAGGGAGCGGGAGACCCAGTACTTC
J: TRBJ2-1; D: .; V: TRBV7-9; size: .; CDR3: CASSYLSLTSGFF; DNA: TGTGCCAGCAGCTACCTTTCGTTGACCTCCGGCTTCTTC
J: TRBJ2-7; D: TRBD2; V: TRBV28; size: .; CDR3: CASRASGIRQYF; DNA: TGTGCCAGCAGGGCTAGCGGGATTAGGCAGTACTTC
J: TRBJ2-1; D: TRBD2; V: TRBV6-1; size: .; CDR3: CASSETREGPYNEQFF; DNA: TGTGCCAGCAGTGAAACACGGGAGGGCCCATACAATGAGCAGTTCTTC
J: TRBJ1-1; D: .; V: TRBV11-2; size: .; CDR3: CASSLMAVLTEAFF; DNA: TGTGCCAGCAGCTTAATGGCGGTATTAACTGAAGCTTTCTTT
J: TRBJ2-3; D: TRBD1; V: TRBV2; size: .; CDR3: CASGGQGLDTQYF; DNA: TGTGCCAGCGGAGGACAGGGTCTTGATACGCAGTATTTT
J: TRBJ2-7; D: .; V: TRBV30; size: .; CDR3: CAWSPDSSYEQYF; DNA: TGTGCCTGGAGTCCCGACAGTTCCTACGAGCAGTACTTC
J: TRBJ1-5; D: TRBD1; V: TRBV2; size: .; CDR3: CASSGGQGGQPQHF; DNA: TGTGCCAGCAGTGGAGGACAGGGCGGTCAGCCCCAGCATTTT
J: TRBJ2-7; D: .; V: TRBV19; size: .; CDR3: CASSMTPSYEQYF; DNA: TGTGCCAGTAGTATGACACCGTCCTACGAGCAGTACTTC
J: TRBJ2-3; D: TRBD2; V: TRBV5-1; size: .; CDR3: CASSPTSGSTDTQYF; DNA: TGCGCCAGCAGTCCTACTAGCGGCTCCACAGATACGCAGTATTTT
J: TRBJ2-5; D: .; V: TRBV7-2; size: .; CDR3: CASSLLGAQETQYF; DNA: TGTGCCAGCAGCTTATTGGGGGCCCAAGAGACCCAGTACTTC
J: TRBJ2-4; D: TRBD1; V: TRBV5-4; size: .; CDR3: CASSNRGSQYF; DNA: TGTGCCAGCAGCAACAGGGGAAGTCAGTACTTC
J: TRBJ1-1; D: TRBD1; V: TRBV7-2; size: .; CDR3: CASSADRGRAEAFF; DNA: TGTGCCAGCAGCGCCGACAGGGGCAGGGCTGAAGCTTTCTTT
J: TRBJ1-5; D: TRBD1; V: TRBV19; size: .; CDR3: CASSMQPRQGAGWRNQPQHF; DNA: TGTGCCAGTAGTATGCAGCCGCGCCAGGGGGCTGGGTGGCGCAATCAGCCCCAGCATTTT
J: TRBJ2-5; D: .; V: TRBV6-5; size: .; CDR3: CASSRTAQETQYF; DNA: TGTGCCAGCAGTCGGACTGCGCAAGAGACCCAGTACTTC
J: TRBJ1-3; D: .; V: TRBV5-5; size: .; CDR3: CASSLIGNPGNTIYF; DNA: TGTGCCAGCAGCTTGATTGGGAACCCTGGAAACACCATATATTTT
J: TRBJ2-7; D: .; V: TRBV30; size: .; CDR3: CACNSDRGGYEQYF; DNA: TGTGCCTGCAATAGTGACCGGGGAGGCTACGAGCAGTACTTC
J: TRBJ1-2; D: .; V: TRBV2; size: .; CDR3: CASSKEQGHRANYGYTF; DNA: TGTGCCAGCAGTAAAGAACAGGGACACCGAGCTAACTATGGCTACACCTTC
J: TRBJ1-5; D: TRBD1; V: TRBV5-6; size: .; CDR3: CASSFGTGDQPQHF; DNA: TGTGCCAGCAGCTTCGGGACAGGGGATCAGCCCCAGCATTTT
J: TRBJ2-2; D: TRBD2; V: TRBV7-8; size: .; CDR3: CASSSSGRDTGELFF; DNA: TGTGCCAGCAGCTCCAGCGGGAGGGACACCGGGGAGCTGTTTTTT
J: TRBJ1-5; D: TRBD1; V: TRBV7-9; size: .; CDR3: CASSYTGVQPQHF; DNA: TGTGCCAGCAGCTATACAGGGGTTCAGCCCCAGCATTTT
J: TRBJ1-3; D: TRBD1; V: TRBV28; size: .; CDR3: CASKFGTGGSGNTIYF; DNA: TGTGCCAGCAAGTTTGGGACAGGTGGCTCTGGAAACACCATATATTTT
J: TRBJ1-2; D: .; V: TRBV27; size: .; CDR3: CASSSLRRSANYGYTF; DNA: TGTGCCAGCAGTTCCCTCCGCAGGTCCGCTAACTATGGCTACACCTTC
J: TRBJ2-7; D: TRBD1; V: TRBV6-5; size: .; CDR3: CASSYNSGQGYEQYF; DNA: TGTGCCAGCAGTTACAATTCCGGACAGGGCTACGAGCAGTACTTC
J: TRBJ2-1; D: TRBD1; V: TRBV5-1; size: .; CDR3: CASSQFSGGQGNEQFF; DNA: TGCGCCAGCAGCCAATTCTCAGGGGGTCAAGGCAATGAGCAGTTCTTC
J: TRBJ2-5; D: .; V: TRBV19; size: .; CDR3: CASSIGQGETQYF; DNA: TGTGCCAGTAGTATTGGGCAGGGAGAGACCCAGTACTTC